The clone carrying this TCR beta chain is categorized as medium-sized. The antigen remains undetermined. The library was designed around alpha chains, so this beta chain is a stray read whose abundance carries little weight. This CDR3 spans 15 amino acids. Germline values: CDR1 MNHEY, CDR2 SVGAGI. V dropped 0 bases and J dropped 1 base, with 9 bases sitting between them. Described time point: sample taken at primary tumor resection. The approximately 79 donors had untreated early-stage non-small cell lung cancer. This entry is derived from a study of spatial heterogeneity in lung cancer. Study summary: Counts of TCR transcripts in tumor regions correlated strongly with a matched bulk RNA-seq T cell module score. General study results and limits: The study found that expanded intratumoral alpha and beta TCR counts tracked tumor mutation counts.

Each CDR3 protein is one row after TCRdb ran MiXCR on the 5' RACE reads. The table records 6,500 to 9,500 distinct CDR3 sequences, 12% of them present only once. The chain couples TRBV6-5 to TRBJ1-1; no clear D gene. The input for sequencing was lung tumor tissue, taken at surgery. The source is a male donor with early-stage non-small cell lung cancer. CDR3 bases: TGTGCCAGCAGTTACTCGATACGGGAGAACACTGAAGCTTTCTTT. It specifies CASSYSIRENTEAFF.